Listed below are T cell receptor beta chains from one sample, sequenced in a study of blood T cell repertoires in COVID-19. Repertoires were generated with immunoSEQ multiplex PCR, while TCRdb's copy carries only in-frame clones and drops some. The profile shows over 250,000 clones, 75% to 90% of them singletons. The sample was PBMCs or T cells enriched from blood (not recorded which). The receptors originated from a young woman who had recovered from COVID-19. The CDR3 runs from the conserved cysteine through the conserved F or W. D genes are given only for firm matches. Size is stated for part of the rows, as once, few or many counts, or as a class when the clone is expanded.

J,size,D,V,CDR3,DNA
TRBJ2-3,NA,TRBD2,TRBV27,CASSQTSGGAENTQYF,TGTGCCAGCAGTCAAACTAGCGGGGGGGCCGAGAATACGCAGTATTTT
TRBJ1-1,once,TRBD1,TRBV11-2,CASRSTGGTEAFF,TGTGCCAGCAGATCCACAGGGGGCACTGAAGCTTTCTTT
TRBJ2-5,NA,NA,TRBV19,CATGQRQETQYF,TGTGCCACTGGACAGCGCCAGGAGACCCAGTACTTC
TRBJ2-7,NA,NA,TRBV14,CASSQVSGNAYEQYF,TGTGCCAGCAGCCAAGTTTCGGGGAATGCCTACGAGCAGTACTTC
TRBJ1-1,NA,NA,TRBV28,CASSIMPTGTEAFF,TGTGCCAGCAGCATTATGCCAACAGGGACTGAAGCTTTCTTT
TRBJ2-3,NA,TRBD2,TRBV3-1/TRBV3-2,CASSQISGTGAQYF,TGTGCCAGCAGCCAAATTAGCGGGACCGGTGCGCAGTATTTT
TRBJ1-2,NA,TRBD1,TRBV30,CASGQGGYGYTF,TGTGCCTCCGGACAGGGGGGCTATGGCTACACCTTC
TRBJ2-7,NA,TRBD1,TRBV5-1,CASGEGQGVTYEQYF,TGCGCCAGCGGAGAAGGACAGGGGGTAACCTACGAGCAGTACTTC
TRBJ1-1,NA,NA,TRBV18,CASSPSQNTEAFF,TGTGCCAGCTCACCTTCACAGAACACTGAAGCTTTCTTT
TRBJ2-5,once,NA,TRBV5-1,CASSFRGQETQYF,TGCGCCAGCAGCTTCAGGGGCCAAGAGACCCAGTACTTC
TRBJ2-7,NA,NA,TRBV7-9,CASSDSQGADYEQYF,TGTGCCAGCAGCGATTCACAGGGAGCTGACTACGAGCAGTACTTC
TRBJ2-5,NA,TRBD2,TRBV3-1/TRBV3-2,CASSQDRPSGAVRETQYF,TGTGCCAGCAGCCAAGACAGGCCTAGCGGGGCGGTCCGAGAGACCCAGTACTTC
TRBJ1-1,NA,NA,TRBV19,CASSTARGTEAFF,TGTGCCAGTAGTACCGCCAGAGGCACTGAAGCTTTCTTT
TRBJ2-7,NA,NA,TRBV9,CASSPPLQGIAHEQYF,TGTGCCAGCAGCCCCCCCCTACAGGGTATTGCCCACGAGCAGTACTTC
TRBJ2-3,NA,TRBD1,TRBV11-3,CASSARQGQTDTQYF,TGTGCCAGCAGCGCGCGACAGGGGCAGACAGATACGCAGTATTTT
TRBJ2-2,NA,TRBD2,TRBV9,CASSVGSGALVGELFF,TGTGCCAGCAGCGTAGGTAGCGGGGCTTTGGTCGGGGAGCTGTTTTTT
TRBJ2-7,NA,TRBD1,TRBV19,CASKRQGSYEQYF,TGTGCCAGTAAGAGACAGGGAAGCTACGAGCAGTACTTC
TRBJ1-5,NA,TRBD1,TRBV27,CASAFGTAANQPQHF,TGTGCCAGCGCCTTCGGGACAGCCGCCAATCAGCCCCAGCATTTT
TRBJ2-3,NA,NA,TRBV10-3,CAIKHRETDTQYF,TGTGCCATCAAACACAGGGAGACAGATACGCAGTATTTT
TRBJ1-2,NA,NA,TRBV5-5,CASSAWTLGGDYGYTF,TGTGCCAGCAGCGCATGGACCTTGGGAGGCGACTATGGCTACACCTTC
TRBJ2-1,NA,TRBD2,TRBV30,CAWSVGRLAGGPYNEQFF,TGTGCCTGGAGTGTAGGTCGGCTAGCGGGGGGGCCGTACAATGAGCAGTTCTTC